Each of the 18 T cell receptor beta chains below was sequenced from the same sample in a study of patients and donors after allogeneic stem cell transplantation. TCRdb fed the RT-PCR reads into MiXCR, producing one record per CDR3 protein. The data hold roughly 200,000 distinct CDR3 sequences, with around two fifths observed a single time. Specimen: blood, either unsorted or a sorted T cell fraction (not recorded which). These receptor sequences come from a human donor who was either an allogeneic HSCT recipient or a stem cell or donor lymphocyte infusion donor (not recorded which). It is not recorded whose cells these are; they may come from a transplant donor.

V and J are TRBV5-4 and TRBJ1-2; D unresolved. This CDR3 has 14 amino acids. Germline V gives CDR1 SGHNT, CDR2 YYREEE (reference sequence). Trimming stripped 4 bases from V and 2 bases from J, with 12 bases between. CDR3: CASSPVGQNYGYTF. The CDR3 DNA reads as TGTGCCAGCAGCCCCGTGGGTCAGAACTATGGCTACACCTTC.

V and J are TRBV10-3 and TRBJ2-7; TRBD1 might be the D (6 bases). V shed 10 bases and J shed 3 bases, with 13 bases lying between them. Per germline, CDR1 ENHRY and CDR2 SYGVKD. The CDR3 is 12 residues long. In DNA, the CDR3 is TGTGCCAGCCAGGGGATTGACTACGAGCAGTACTTC. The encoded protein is CASQGIDYEQYF.

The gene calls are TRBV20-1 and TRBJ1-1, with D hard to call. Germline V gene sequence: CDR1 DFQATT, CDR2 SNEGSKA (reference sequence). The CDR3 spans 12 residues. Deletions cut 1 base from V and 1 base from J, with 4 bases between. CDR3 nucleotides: TGCAGTGCTAGAGGGGAGAACACTGAAGCTTTCTTT. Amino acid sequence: CSARGENTEAFF.

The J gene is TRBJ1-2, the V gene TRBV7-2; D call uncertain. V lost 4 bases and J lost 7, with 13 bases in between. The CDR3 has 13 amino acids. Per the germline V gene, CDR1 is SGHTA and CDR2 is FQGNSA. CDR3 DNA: TGTGCCAGCAGCTCCGGGCCAGGCGTTGGCTACACCTTC. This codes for CASSSGPGVGYTF.

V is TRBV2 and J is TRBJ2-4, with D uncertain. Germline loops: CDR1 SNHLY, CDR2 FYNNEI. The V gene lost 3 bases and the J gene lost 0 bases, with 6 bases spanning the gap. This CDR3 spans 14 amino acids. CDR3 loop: CASSDSLAKNIQYF. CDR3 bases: TGTGCCAGCAGTGACTCCCTAGCCAAAAACATTCAGTACTTC.

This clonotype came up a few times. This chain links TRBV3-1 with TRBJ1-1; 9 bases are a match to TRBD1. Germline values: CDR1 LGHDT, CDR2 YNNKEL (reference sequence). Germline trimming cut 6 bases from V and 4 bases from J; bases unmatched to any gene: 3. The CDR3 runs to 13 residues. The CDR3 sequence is CASSWGQGTEAFF. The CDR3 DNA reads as TGTGCCAGCAGTTGGGGACAGGGCACTGAAGCTTTCTTT.

CDR3 in DNA: TGCGCCAGCAGCTTGGACAGGGAGGTCCTCGGGGGCTACACCTTC. As protein: CASSLDREVLGGYTF. This sequence joins TRBV5-1 and TRBJ1-2; a weak D match, TRBD1 (6 bases). Per the germline V gene, CDR1 is SGHRS and CDR2 is YFSETQ. Deletions cut 0 bases from V and 8 bases from J, with 17 bases between. The CDR3 has 15 residues. Using reference TRBV5-1 and TRBJ1-2 for the parts outside the CDR3, the full variable domain is KAGVTQTPRYLIKTRGQQVTLSCSPISGHRSVSWYQQTPGQGLQFLFEYFSETQRNKGNFPGRFSGRQFSNSRSEMNVSTLELGDSALYLCASSLDREVLGGYTFGSGTRLTVV.

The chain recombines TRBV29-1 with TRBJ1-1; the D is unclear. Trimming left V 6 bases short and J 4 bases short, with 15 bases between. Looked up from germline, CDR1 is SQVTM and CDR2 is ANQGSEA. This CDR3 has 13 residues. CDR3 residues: CSVSKAATTEAFF. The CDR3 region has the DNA TGCAGCGTCTCCAAAGCAGCTACCACTGAAGCTTTCTTT.

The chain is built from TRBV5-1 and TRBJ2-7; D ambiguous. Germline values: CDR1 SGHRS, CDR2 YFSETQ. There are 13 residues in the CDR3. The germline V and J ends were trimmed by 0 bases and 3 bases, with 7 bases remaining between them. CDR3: CASSLDRYYEQYF. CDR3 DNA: TGCGCCAGCAGCTTGGACCGTTACTACGAGCAGTACTTC.

The CDR3 sequence: CASSVAAGGYGYTF. CDR3 coding DNA: TGTGCCAGCAGCGTAGCCGCCGGTGGTTATGGCTACACCTTC. The chain links TRBV9 to TRBJ1-2, with D uncertain. Trimming removed 0 bases from V and 5 bases from J, with 11 bases in between. Germline V lookup: CDR1 SGDLS, CDR2 YYNGEE. The CDR3 is made up of 14 amino acids.

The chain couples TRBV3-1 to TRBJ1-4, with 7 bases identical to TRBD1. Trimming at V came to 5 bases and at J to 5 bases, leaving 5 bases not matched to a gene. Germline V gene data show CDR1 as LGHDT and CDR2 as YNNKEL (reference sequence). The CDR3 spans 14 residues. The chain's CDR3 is CASSFTGENEKLFF. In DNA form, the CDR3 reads TGTGCCAGCAGCTTCACAGGGGAAAATGAAAAACTGTTTTTT.

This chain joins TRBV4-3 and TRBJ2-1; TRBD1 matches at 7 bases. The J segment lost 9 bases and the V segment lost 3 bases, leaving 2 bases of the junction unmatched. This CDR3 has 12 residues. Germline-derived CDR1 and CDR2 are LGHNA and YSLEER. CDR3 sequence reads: CASSHGQAEQFF. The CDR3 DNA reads TGCGCCAGCAGCCATGGACAGGCTGAGCAGTTCTTC.

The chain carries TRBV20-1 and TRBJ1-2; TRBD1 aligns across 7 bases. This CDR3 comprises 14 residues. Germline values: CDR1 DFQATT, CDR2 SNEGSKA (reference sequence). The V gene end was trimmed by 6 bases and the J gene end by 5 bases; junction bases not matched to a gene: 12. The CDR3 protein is CSASGRDSSYGYTF. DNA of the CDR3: TGCAGTGCATCTGGTCGGGACAGTTCTTATGGCTACACCTTC.

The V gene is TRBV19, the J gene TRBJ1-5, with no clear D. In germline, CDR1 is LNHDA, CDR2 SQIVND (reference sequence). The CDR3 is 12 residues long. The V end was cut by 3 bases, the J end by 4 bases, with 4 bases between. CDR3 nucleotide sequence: TGTGCCAGTAGTATTCGGAATCAGCCCCAGCATTTT. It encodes CASSIRNQPQHF.

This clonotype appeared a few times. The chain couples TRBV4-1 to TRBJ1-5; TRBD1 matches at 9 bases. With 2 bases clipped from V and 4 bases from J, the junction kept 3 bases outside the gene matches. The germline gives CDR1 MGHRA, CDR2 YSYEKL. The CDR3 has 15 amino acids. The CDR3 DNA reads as TGCGCCAGCAGCCAATTTGGACAGGGGAATCAGCCCCAGCATTTT. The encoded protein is CASSQFGQGNQPQHF.

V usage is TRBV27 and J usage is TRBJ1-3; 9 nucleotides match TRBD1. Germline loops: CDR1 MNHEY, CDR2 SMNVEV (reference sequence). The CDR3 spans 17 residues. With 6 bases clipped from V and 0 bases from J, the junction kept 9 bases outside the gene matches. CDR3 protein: CASSPWGTGSSGNTIYF. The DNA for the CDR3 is TGTGCCAGCAGCCCTTGGGGGACAGGGTCCTCTGGAAACACCATATATTTT.

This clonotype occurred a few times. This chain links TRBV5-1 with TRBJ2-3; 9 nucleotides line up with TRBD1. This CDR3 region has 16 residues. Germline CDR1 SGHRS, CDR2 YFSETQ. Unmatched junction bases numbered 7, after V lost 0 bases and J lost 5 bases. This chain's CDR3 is CASSLAPGQGGDTQYF. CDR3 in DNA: TGCGCCAGCAGCTTGGCCCCGGGACAGGGTGGAGATACGCAGTATTTT.

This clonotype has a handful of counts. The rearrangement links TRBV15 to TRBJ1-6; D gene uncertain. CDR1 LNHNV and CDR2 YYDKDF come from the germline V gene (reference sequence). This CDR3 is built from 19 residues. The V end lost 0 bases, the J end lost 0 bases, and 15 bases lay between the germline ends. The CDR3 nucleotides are TGTGCCACCAGCAGAGATCCCGGCGACCTGAGCTCCTATAATTCACCCCTCCACTTT. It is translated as CATSRDPGDLSSYNSPLHF.